A selection of T cell receptor beta chains follows, all from one sample in a study of shared clonotypes between healthy human individuals. Measured with immunoSEQ multiplex PCR; TCRdb has only the in-frame clones, and not every one. The profile covers hundreds of thousands of clones, with roughly 95% appearing a single time and 0.11% taken by the ten largest. The specimen was naive CD8+ T cells sorted from blood. The receptor set was obtained from a woman aged 30 to 39 in good health. Both conserved end residues are part of each CDR3. Fields, in order: J gene, V gene, CDR3 length, clone size, D gene, CDR3 protein, CDR3 DNA. D genes are given only for firm matches. Some rows mark clone size as missing; the rest say once, few, many or name a class of expanded clone.

TRBJ2-7,TRBV29-1,13,NA,NA,CSVANGLSYEQYF,TGCAGCGTTGCTAACGGACTTTCCTACGAGCAGTACTTC
TRBJ1-2,TRBV27,14,NA,TRBD1,CASSYRQGNYGYTF,TGTGCCAGCAGTTACCGACAGGGTAACTATGGCTACACCTTC
TRBJ2-5,TRBV30,15,NA,NA,CAWSSPDSWQETQYF,TGTGCCTGGAGTTCGCCCGACTCTTGGCAAGAGACCCAGTACTTC
TRBJ2-7,TRBV7-9,16,NA,TRBD1,CASSNLGQYVRSEQYF,TGTGCCAGCAGCAACCTGGGACAGTATGTTCGAAGCGAGCAGTACTTC
TRBJ1-5,TRBV27,15,NA,TRBD1,CASSLSGQGVGTQHF,TGTGCCAGCAGTTTATCAGGACAGGGGGTCGGAACCCAGCATTTT
TRBJ1-2,TRBV2,14,NA,NA,CASRAGVPFYGYTF,TGTGCCAGCAGGGCCGGGGTGCCCTTCTATGGCTACACCTTC
TRBJ2-1,TRBV10-2,12,NA,NA,CASSESRNEQFF,TGCGCCAGCAGTGAGTCGAGGAATGAGCAGTTCTTC
TRBJ2-7,TRBV4-1,14,NA,NA,CASSQVLSSYEQYF,TGCGCCAGCAGCCAAGTTCTGAGCTCCTACGAGCAGTACTTC
TRBJ2-1,TRBV7-6,18,NA,NA,CASSLDPPGSVGQNEQFF,TGTGCCAGCAGCCTCGACCCCCCTGGCAGCGTAGGTCAGAATGAGCAGTTCTTC
TRBJ2-4,TRBV28,15,NA,NA,CASSEDLVAKNIQYF,TGTGCCAGCAGTGAGGATTTAGTAGCCAAAAACATTCAGTACTTC
TRBJ1-4,TRBV2,14,NA,NA,CASSVSGVNEKLFF,TGTGCCAGCAGTGTATCCGGGGTGAATGAAAAACTGTTTTTT
TRBJ2-1,TRBV13,17,NA,NA,CASSFSSGTTTYNEQFF,TGTGCCAGCAGCTTTTCGTCCGGGACAACTACCTACAATGAGCAGTTCTTC
TRBJ2-3,TRBV7-8,17,NA,TRBD2,CASSPENQREAEDTQYF,TGTGCCAGCAGCCCAGAGAACCAGCGGGAGGCGGAAGATACGCAGTATTTT
TRBJ1-5,TRBV15,15,NA,NA,CATSRDLGKNQPQHF,TGTGCCACCAGCAGAGATCTAGGGAAGAATCAGCCCCAGCATTTT
TRBJ2-3,TRBV5-6,12,once,NA,CASSLDSDTQYF,TGTGCCAGCAGCTTGGATTCAGATACGCAGTATTTT
TRBJ2-1,TRBV7-9,11,few,NA,CASSLSREEFF,TGTGCCAGCAGCTTAAGTAGGGAGGAGTTCTTC
TRBJ2-7,TRBV6-6,15,NA,NA,CASSYSSGGGYEQYF,TGTGCCAGCAGTTACTCTTCCGGGGGCGGCTACGAGCAGTACTTC
TRBJ2-3,TRBV10-3,15,NA,NA,CAISVREAETDTQYF,TGTGCCATCAGTGTTCGGGAAGCGGAAACAGATACGCAGTATTTT
TRBJ2-7,TRBV5-4,15,once,NA,CASRPDRSISYEQYF,TGTGCCAGCAGACCTGACAGGTCGATCTCCTACGAGCAGTACTTC
TRBJ1-5,TRBV6-1,15,NA,TRBD1,CASSDLTGGNQPQHF,TGTGCCAGCAGTGACCTAACAGGGGGCAATCAGCCCCAGCATTTT
TRBJ2-7,TRBV16,15,NA,TRBD2,CASSRLAGNTYEQYF,TGTGCCAGCAGCCGACTAGCGGGGAACACCTACGAGCAGTACTTC
TRBJ2-7,TRBV5-4,17,NA,NA,CASSPRGAEAGTYEQYF,TGTGCCAGCAGCCCGAGGGGGGCGGAAGCGGGAACCTACGAGCAGTACTTC
TRBJ2-1,TRBV5-4,16,NA,NA,CASRVQRTSSYNEQFF,TGTGCCAGTAGAGTACAGCGGACGAGCTCCTACAATGAGCAGTTCTTC
TRBJ1-1,TRBV28,13,NA,TRBD1,CASSLLGTAEAFF,TGTGCCAGCAGTTTACTGGGGACAGCTGAAGCTTTCTTT
TRBJ1-4,TRBV19,16,NA,NA,CASSAGLIATNEKLFF,TGTGCCAGTAGCGCGGGACTCATAGCAACTAATGAAAAACTGTTTTTT
TRBJ2-3,TRBV5-1,17,NA,TRBD2,CASSPKISGSGTDTQYF,TGCGCCAGCAGTCCGAAGATTAGCGGGAGTGGGACAGATACGCAGTATTTT
TRBJ2-5,TRBV19,13,NA,NA,CASSSPRGETQYF,TGTGCCAGTAGTTCTCCGCGGGGAGAGACCCAGTACTTC